The present T cell receptor beta chain was sequenced within a study of PD-1 blockade in classical Hodgkin lymphoma. Overall study context: Patients were given intravenous nivolumab, 3 mg/kg, every 2 weeks.

The sample holds one count of this clone. Its antigen is unknown. CDR3 length: 14 residues. CDR1 is GTSNPN and CDR2 is SVGIG in the germline V gene (reference sequence). J was trimmed by 8 bases and V by 0 bases; bases with no gene match: 6. General study findings and limits: At C4D1, TCR diversity had climbed significantly for CD4+ cells, though not for CD8+ cells.

Every one of the patients relapsed after autologous stem cell transplantation (brentuximab vedotin exposure was variable). This table comes from immunoSEQ multiplex PCR, and its TCRdb copy is limited to in-frame clones, with some not included. The table records about 40,000 clones, 85% to 90% of them present only once. The sample was peripheral blood mononuclear cells (PBMCs), taken at baseline. The V call is TRBV30, the J call TRBJ1-4; the match to TRBD1 covers 7 bases. The source of this sequence is a human donor with classical Hodgkin lymphoma. The CDR3: CAWSVKGAGEKLFF. CDR3 bases: TGTGCCTGGAGTGTAAAGGGGGCAGGGGAAAAACTGTTTTTT.